These 3 T cell receptor beta chains originate from one sample sequenced in a study of cytomegalovirus exposure and HLA in healthy donors. A multiplex PCR was run with 60 Vbeta primers and 13 Jbeta primers. Method: immunoSEQ multiplex PCR; TCRdb's copy keeps in-frame clones and lacks some. The top ten hold 1.8% of the sample, which has about 220,000 clones, about 70% seen once. The sequenced sample consisted of PBMCs. These receptors came from a woman aged 25 to 39 in good health and CMV-seronegative.

This chain uses TRBV6-5 with TRBJ2-1; D call uncertain. The CDR3 is 13 amino acids. Deletions cut 2 bases from V and 5 bases from J, with 7 bases between. Looked up from germline, CDR1 is MNHEY and CDR2 is SVGAGI. The CDR3 spells CASSYADDNEQFF. CDR3 nucleotides: TGTGCCAGCAGTTACGCGGATGACAATGAGCAGTTCTTC.

The rearrangement joins TRBV2 to TRBJ2-3; D is unclear. The CDR3 has 11 residues. V was shortened by 5 bases and J by 6 bases, with 6 bases between the two germline ends. Germline V gene data show CDR1 as SNHLY and CDR2 as FYNNEI. CDR3 protein: CASSTPDTQYF. DNA of the CDR3: TGTGCCAGCAGTACACCGGATACGCAGTATTTT.

The CDR3 region is CASSTTGVGYGYTF. The CDR3 DNA reads TGTGCCAGCAGCACTACAGGCGTGGGCTATGGCTACACCTTC. The J gene is TRBJ1-2, the V gene TRBV6-5; a weak D match, TRBD1 (5 bases). This CDR3 contains 14 residues. V was pared by 6 bases and J by 4 bases, with 15 bases between. In germline, CDR1 is MNHEY, CDR2 SVGAGI.